Included here is one T cell receptor (beta chain) sequence, with context. With 60 Vbeta and 13 Jbeta primers, the PCR was carried out. The method was immunoSEQ multiplex PCR; TCRdb's version includes in-frame clones alone and lacks a portion of them. This repertoire shows approximately 160,000 clones, about 64% found once; its top ten account for 1.3% to 1.5%. This entry belongs to a study of cytomegalovirus exposure and HLA in healthy donors. The material sequenced was PBMCs. This clonotype originated in a man aged 50-60 years in good health and CMV-seronegative.

CDR3 sequence reads: CASSGSQGVYGTGELFF. CDR3 DNA sequence: TGTGCCAGCAGCGGCTCACAGGGGGTTTATGGGACCGGGGAGCTGTTTTTT. The chain is built from TRBV7-9 and TRBJ2-2; TRBD1 agrees at 8 bases. J gave up 5 bases and V 5 bases, and 13 bases lay outside the gene matches. CDR3 size: 17 residues. Germline V lookup: CDR1 SEHNR, CDR2 FQNEAQ (reference sequence).